One and the same sample provided the 27 T cell receptor beta chains below, sequenced in a study of blood T cell repertoires in COVID-19 (dated by TCRdb to 2019 to 2021). Library preparation employed the immunoSEQ multiplex PCR assay. TCRdb took this table from immuneACCESS and kept in-frame rearrangements with V and J called. Such tables lack part of the clones; where checked against another copy, unresolved V genes explain under half of the gap, and the rest is unexplained. Present in this sample are about 87,000 clones, around four fifths of which were seen just once. The ten largest clones represent 2% to 2.5% of the sample. Material for sequencing was peripheral blood. These receptors were taken from a woman in her seventies with acute or convalescent COVID-19.

This chain connects TRBV19 to TRBJ2-3; perhaps TRBD2 as D (7 bases). V was trimmed by 5 bases and J by 1 base, leaving 13 bases between them. Germline V CDR1 and CDR2: LNHDA, SQIVND (reference sequence). The CDR3 has 15 residues. Here the CDR3 DNA reads TGTGCCAGTAGTTGGCGGGGGCGCGGCACAGATACGCAGTATTTT. Translating it yields CASSWRGRGTDTQYF.

The V and J genes are TRBV2 and TRBJ1-1; no clear D gene. CDR1 SNHLY and CDR2 FYNNEI come from the germline V gene. This CDR3 contains 13 residues. V lost 6 bases to trimming and J lost 1 base, with 9 bases between them. This CDR3 is CASRGDSNTEAFF. The CDR3 DNA follows: TGTGCCAGCAGGGGAGATTCGAACACTGAAGCTTTCTTT.

A word on this clone: This CDR3 is also generated by other DNA sequences in the sample. V is TRBV7-8 and J is TRBJ2-1; D is possibly TRBD1 (6 bases). The CDR3 is 13 residues long. Germline assignment: CDR1 SGHVS and CDR2 FQNEAQ. V gave up 5 bases and J gave up 4 bases, with 9 bases separating them. CDR3 residues: CASSPGTYNEQFF. The CDR3 DNA reads as TGTGCCAGCAGCCCTGGGACATACAATGAGCAGTTCTTC.

The DNA for the CDR3 is TGTGCTAGTGGTTTGGGGACACAGCTATATGGCTACACCTTC. This sequence encodes CASGLGTQLYGYTF. The chain carries TRBV12-5 and TRBJ1-2, with a possible D match to TRBD1 (5 bases). The ends were cut back, 1 base at V and 5 bases at J, with 11 bases in the middle. The CDR3 covers 14 residues. Germline V gene sequence: CDR1 LGHNT, CDR2 FRNRAP.

The rearrangement joins TRBV4-2 to TRBJ1-4; 7 bases agree with TRBD1. The CDR3 is 14 amino acids. Germline loops: CDR1 LGHNA, CDR2 YNFKEQ. Trimming took 4 bases from V and 5 from J; bases not matched to a gene: 4. As DNA, the CDR3 is TGTGCCAGCAGCCGCCGGGACAGAAATGAAAAACTGTTTTTT. Translated: CASSRRDRNEKLFF.

The chain links TRBV29-1 to TRBJ2-5; possibly TRBD2 for D (6 bases). From germline, CDR1 is SQVTM and CDR2 ANQGSEA. The V and J ends lost 1 base and 0 bases respectively, with 12 bases between them. The CDR3 is 15 residues long. The CDR3 coding sequence is TGCAGCGTTGAAGGGAGGGTGGGGGACCAAGAGACCCAGTACTTC. Protein sequence: CSVEGRVGDQETQYF.

The DNA of the CDR3 is TGTGCCAGCAGCTGGACAGGGGGCACTGGAAACACCATATATTTT. Translation gives CASSWTGGTGNTIYF. The chain has TRBV6-5 and TRBJ1-3, with TRBD1 matching 11 bases. CDR3 size: 15 residues. V lost 6 bases to trimming and J lost 2 bases; unmatched junction nucleotides: 3. Per the germline V gene, CDR1 is MNHEY and CDR2 is SVGAGI.

The J gene is TRBJ1-2, the V gene TRBV6-1, with D tentatively TRBD1 (6 bases). V gave up 2 bases and J gave up 0 bases, with 10 bases separating them. Per the germline V gene, CDR1 is MNHNS and CDR2 is SASEGT. This CDR3 comprises 15 residues. The CDR3 loop reads CASSEIAGANYGYTF. The DNA of the CDR3 is TGTGCCAGCAGTGAAATCGCAGGGGCTAACTATGGCTACACCTTC.

The chain employs TRBV2 and TRBJ2-2; TRBD2 matches 16 bases. V lost 10 bases and J lost 9; bases outside the gene matches: 5. The CDR3 consists of 14 residues. Germline-derived CDR1 and CDR2 are SNHLY and FYNNEI. The CDR3 coding sequence is TGTGCCACTGGGACTAGCGGGGGGGCTTGGGAGCTGTTTTTT. Residues: CATGTSGGAWELFF.

The CDR3: CASSQSQNTEAFF. CDR3 coding DNA: TGTGCCAGCAGCCAGAGTCAGAACACTGAAGCTTTCTTT. V and J are TRBV3-1 (or the pseudogene TRBV3-2) and TRBJ1-1; D remains ambiguous. The CDR3 covers 13 residues. V was cut by 3 bases and J by 1 base, with 6 bases left in between. Germline loops: CDR1 LGHDT, CDR2 YNNKEL (reference sequence).

V gene TRBV5-5 combines with J gene TRBJ2-5; 7 bases are shared with TRBD1. With V trimmed by 0 bases and J by 4 bases, 15 bases remained unmatched. Germline V lookup: CDR1 SGHKS, CDR2 YYEKEE (reference sequence). This CDR3 has 18 residues. The CDR3 loop is CASSLVHTSVPGGETQYF. In nucleotides, the CDR3 is TGTGCCAGCAGCTTGGTACACACGTCGGTCCCAGGGGGAGAGACCCAGTACTTC.

The rearrangement joins TRBV9 to TRBJ2-5; 7 bases align to TRBD1. The CDR3 spans 13 residues. Germline CDR1 and CDR2: SGDLS and YYNGEE. The trim removed 2 bases at V and 5 bases at J, leaving 3 bases unmatched. The CDR3 region is CASSVRQGETQYF. DNA of the CDR3: TGTGCCAGCAGCGTGAGACAGGGCGAGACCCAGTACTTC.

V is TRBV27 and J is TRBJ1-1; TRBD1 agrees at 7 bases. V trimming: 5 bases; J trimming: 0 bases; junction bases outside the gene matches: 9. Germline V gene lookup returns CDR1 MNHEY and CDR2 SMNVEV (reference sequence). The CDR3 spans 16 residues. In DNA form, the CDR3 reads TGTGCCAGCAGTCCCCGACAGGGCGTTATGAACACTGAAGCTTTCTTT. This encodes CASSPRQGVMNTEAFF.

The chain couples TRBV30 to TRBJ2-7; 7 bases align to TRBD2. The V gene's germline CDR1 is GTSNPN and CDR2 SVGIG (reference sequence). J lost 5 bases, V lost 0 bases, and 4 bases had no gene match. This CDR3 region has 13 residues. CDR3 region: CAWSVEGGHEQYF. The DNA for the CDR3 is TGTGCCTGGAGTGTAGAGGGAGGGCACGAGCAGTACTTC.

The chain is built from TRBV27 and TRBJ2-2; 10 nucleotides line up with TRBD2. After removal of 2 bases from V and 3 bases from J, the junction contained 3 bases not matched to a gene. CDR1 is MNHEY and CDR2 is SMNVEV in the germline V gene (reference sequence). This CDR3 spans 16 amino acids. In nucleotides, the CDR3 is TGTGCCAGCAGTTTAACGGGACTAGCGTACACCGGGGAGCTGTTTTTT. This translates into CASSLTGLAYTGELFF.

The chain has TRBV19 and TRBJ1-3; 8 bases line up with TRBD1. The germline gives CDR1 LNHDA, CDR2 SQIVND (reference sequence). CDR3 size: 15 residues. V trimming: 4 bases; J trimming: 1 base; junction bases outside the gene matches: 3. CDR3: CASSTRTGSGNTIYF. CDR3 in DNA: TGTGCCAGTAGTACTCGGACAGGGTCTGGAAACACCATATATTTT.

V is TRBV4-2 and J is TRBJ1-4; a weak D match, TRBD1 (5 bases). V shed 3 bases and J shed 3 bases, with 11 bases lying between them. Per germline, CDR1 LGHNA and CDR2 YNFKEQ. This CDR3 is built from 15 residues. Here the CDR3 DNA reads TGTGCCAGCAGCCACTTACAGGCGTCTAATGAAAAACTGTTTTTT. Translating it yields CASSHLQASNEKLFF.

The rearrangement links TRBV10-3 to TRBJ2-3, with D perhaps TRBD1 (7 bases). CDR1 and CDR2 from the germline V gene are ENHRY and SYGVKD. Trimming cost V 10 bases and J 2 bases, with 19 bases left between them. The length of the CDR3 is 15 residues. CDR3 sequence (DNA): TGTGCCACCGGGGGCCAGGGGGGCCCCACAGATACGCAGTATTTT. It yields the protein CATGGQGGPTDTQYF.

V and J are TRBV3-1 (or the pseudogene TRBV3-2) and TRBJ1-2, with D possibly being TRBD1 (6 bases). CDR3 size: 14 residues. The germline V gene encodes CDR1 LGHDT and CDR2 YNNKEL (reference sequence). The ends were cut back, 4 bases at V and 5 bases at J, with 14 bases in the middle. The chain's CDR3 is CASSPQGLKYGYTF. CDR3 nucleotides: TGTGCCAGCAGCCCCCAGGGGCTTAAGTATGGCTACACCTTC.

The CDR3 reads CASSSSGTGVWANEKLFF. The CDR3 DNA reads TGTGCCAGCAGCTCTTCCGGGACAGGGGTTTGGGCTAATGAAAAACTGTTTTTT. The J gene is TRBJ1-4, the V gene TRBV7-6; 10 nucleotides line up with TRBD1. This CDR3 spans 18 amino acids. Unmatched junction bases numbered 11, after V lost 4 bases and J lost 3 bases. In germline, CDR1 is SGHVS, CDR2 FNYEAQ.

The genes are TRBV13 and TRBJ1-3; 9 positions agree with TRBD1. Germline V gene lookup returns CDR1 PRHDT and CDR2 FYEKMQ (reference sequence). This CDR3 comprises 17 residues. V lost 8 bases and J lost 0; bases outside the gene matches: 11. CDR3 amino acids: CASLRTGAISSGNTIYF. The CDR3 DNA follows: TGTGCCAGCCTCCGGACAGGGGCTATTAGCTCTGGAAACACCATATATTTT. Using reference TRBV13 and TRBJ1-3 for the parts outside the CDR3, the full variable domain is AAGVIQSPRHLIKEKRETATLKCYPIPRHDTVYWYQQGPGQDPQFLISFYEKMQSDKGSIPDRFSAQQFSDYHSELNMSSLELGDSALYFCASLRTGAISSGNTIYFGEGSWLTVV.

The chain has TRBV7-3 and TRBJ2-1; 8 bases agree with TRBD2. Per germline, CDR1 SGHTA and CDR2 FQGTGA. There are 16 residues in the CDR3. J gave up 2 bases and V 5 bases, and 8 bases lay outside the gene matches. The CDR3 loop is CASSRRAGAAYNEQFF. The CDR3 coding sequence is TGTGCCAGCAGCCGACGAGCGGGGGCTGCCTACAATGAGCAGTTCTTC.

The V gene is TRBV2, the J gene TRBJ1-2; D is possibly TRBD1 (5 bases). The germline gives CDR1 SNHLY, CDR2 FYNNEI. This CDR3 region has 13 residues. V lost 6 bases to trimming and J lost 6 bases, with 14 bases between them. CDR3 bases: TGTGCCAGCAGCGAGTCAAGGGGCGATGGCTACACCTTC. Amino acid sequence: CASSESRGDGYTF.

This clone was counted a single time. J is TRBJ1-2 and V is TRBV7-9, with D perhaps matching TRBD1 (6 bases). This CDR3 region has 15 residues. V lost 8 bases, J lost 6 bases, and 22 bases lay in between. The germline V gene encodes CDR1 SEHNR and CDR2 FQNEAQ (reference sequence). This CDR3 is CASGSPFGDNHGYTF. The CDR3 DNA follows: TGTGCCAGCGGTTCGCCTTTCGGGGACAACCATGGCTACACCTTC.

This chain links TRBV2 with TRBJ1-2; D is uncertain. Trimming removed 5 bases from V and 4 bases from J, with 17 bases in between. CDR1 is SNHLY, CDR2 FYNNEI, per germline. The length of the CDR3 is 15 residues. CDR3 bases: TGTGCCAGCAGTCCAGACACCCAGGCCACCTATGGCTACACCTTC. This encodes CASSPDTQATYGYTF.

V usage is TRBV19 and J usage is TRBJ2-5, with 12 bases matching TRBD2. The germline V gene has CDR1 LNHDA and CDR2 SQIVND (reference sequence). The CDR3 runs 16 residues. The junction had 8 bases not matched to a gene; V was cut back by 5 bases and J by 4 bases. The CDR3, as DNA: TGTGCCAGTAGTGTCGGACTAGCGGGGACGGGAGAGACCCAGTACTTC. Protein product: CASSVGLAGTGETQYF.

The chain uses TRBV9 and TRBJ2-7; D is perhaps TRBD1 (6 bases). Germline lookup yields CDR1 SGDLS and CDR2 YYNGEE. The CDR3 runs to 14 residues. V was trimmed by 3 bases and J by 2 bases, leaving 12 bases between them. The CDR3 sequence is CASSATGITYEQYF. The DNA of the CDR3 is TGTGCCAGCAGCGCCACAGGGATTACCTACGAGCAGTACTTC.